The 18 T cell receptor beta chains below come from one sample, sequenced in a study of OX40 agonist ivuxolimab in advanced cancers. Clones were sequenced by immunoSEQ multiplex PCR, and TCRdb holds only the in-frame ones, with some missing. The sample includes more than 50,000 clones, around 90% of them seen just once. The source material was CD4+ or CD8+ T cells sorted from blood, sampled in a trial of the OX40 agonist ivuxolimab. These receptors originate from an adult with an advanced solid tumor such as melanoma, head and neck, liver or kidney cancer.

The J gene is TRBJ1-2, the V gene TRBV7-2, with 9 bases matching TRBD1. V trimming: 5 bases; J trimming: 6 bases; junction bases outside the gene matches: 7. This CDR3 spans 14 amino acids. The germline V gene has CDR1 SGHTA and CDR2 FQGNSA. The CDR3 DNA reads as TGTGCCAGCAGCCTCGTCGGGACAGGGAATGGCTACACCTTC. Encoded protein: CASSLVGTGNGYTF.

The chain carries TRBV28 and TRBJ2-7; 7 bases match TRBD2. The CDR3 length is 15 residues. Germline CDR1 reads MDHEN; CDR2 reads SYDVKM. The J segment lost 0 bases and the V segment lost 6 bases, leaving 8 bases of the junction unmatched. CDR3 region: CASRNGGGVSYEQYF. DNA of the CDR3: TGTGCCAGCAGAAATGGGGGGGGTGTCTCCTACGAGCAGTACTTC. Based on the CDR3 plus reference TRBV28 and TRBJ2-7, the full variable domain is DVKVTQSSRYLVKRTGEKVFLECVQDMDHENMFWYRQDPGLGLRLIYFSYDVKMKEKGDIPEGYSVSREKKERFSLILESASTNQTSMYLCASRNGGGVSYEQYFGPGTRLTVT.

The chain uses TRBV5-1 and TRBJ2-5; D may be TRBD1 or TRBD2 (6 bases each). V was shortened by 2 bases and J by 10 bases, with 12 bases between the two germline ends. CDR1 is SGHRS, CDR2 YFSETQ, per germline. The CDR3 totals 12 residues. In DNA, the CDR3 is TGCGCCAGCAGCTTTTTAGGGGGGTTCCAGTACTTC. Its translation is CASSFLGGFQYF.

CDR3 protein: CASSLGAGRNQPQHF. The CDR3 DNA sequence: TGCGCCAGCAGCTTGGGGGCAGGGCGCAATCAGCCCCAGCATTTT. The chain links TRBV5-1 to TRBJ1-5, with TRBD1 as a possible D gene (5 bases). V gave up 0 bases and J gave up 2 bases, with 9 bases separating them. CDR1 and CDR2 from the germline V gene are SGHRS and YFSETQ. The CDR3 loop spans 15 amino acids.

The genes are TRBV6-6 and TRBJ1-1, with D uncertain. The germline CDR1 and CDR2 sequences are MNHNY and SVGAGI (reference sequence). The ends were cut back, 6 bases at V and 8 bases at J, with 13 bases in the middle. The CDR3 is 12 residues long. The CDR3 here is CASRSLRQEAFF. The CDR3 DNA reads TGTGCCAGCAGGTCTCTGAGGCAGGAAGCTTTCTTT.

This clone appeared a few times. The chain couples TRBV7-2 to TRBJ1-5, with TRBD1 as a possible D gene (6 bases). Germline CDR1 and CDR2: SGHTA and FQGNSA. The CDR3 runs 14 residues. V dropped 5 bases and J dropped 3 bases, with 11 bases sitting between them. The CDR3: CASSLTGSNQPQHF. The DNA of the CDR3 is TGTGCCAGCAGCCTTACAGGGTCCAATCAGCCCCAGCATTTT.

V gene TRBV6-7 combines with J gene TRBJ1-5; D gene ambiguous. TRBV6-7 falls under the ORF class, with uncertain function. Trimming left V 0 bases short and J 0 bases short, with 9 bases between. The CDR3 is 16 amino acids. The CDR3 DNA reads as TGTGCCAGCAGTTACTCAGGAGTGTATAGCAATCAGCCCCAGCATTTT. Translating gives CASSYSGVYSNQPQHF.

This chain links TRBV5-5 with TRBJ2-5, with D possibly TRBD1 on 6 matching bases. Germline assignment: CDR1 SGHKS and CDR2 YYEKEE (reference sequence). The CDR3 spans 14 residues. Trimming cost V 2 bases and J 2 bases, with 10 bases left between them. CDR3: CASSLRDIQETQYF. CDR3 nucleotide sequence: TGTGCCAGCAGCTTAAGGGACATTCAAGAGACCCAGTACTTC. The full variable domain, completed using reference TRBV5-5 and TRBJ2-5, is DAGVTQSPTHLIKTRGQQVTLRCSPISGHKSVSWYQQVLGQGPQFIFQYYEKEERGRGNFPDRFSARQFPNYSSELNVNALLLGDSALYLCASSLRDIQETQYFGPGTRLLVL.

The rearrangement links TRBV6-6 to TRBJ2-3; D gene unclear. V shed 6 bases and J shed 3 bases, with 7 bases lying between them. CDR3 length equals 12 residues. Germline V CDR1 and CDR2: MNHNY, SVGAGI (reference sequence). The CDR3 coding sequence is TGTGCCAGCAGCCCGCATACAGATACGCAGTATTTT. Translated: CASSPHTDTQYF.

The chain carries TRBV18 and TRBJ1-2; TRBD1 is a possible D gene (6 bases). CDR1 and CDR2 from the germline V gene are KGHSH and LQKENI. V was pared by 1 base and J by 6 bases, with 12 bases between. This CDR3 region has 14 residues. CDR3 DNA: TGTGCCAGCTCACCACAACAGGGCGGTGATGGCTACACCTTC. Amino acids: CASSPQQGGDGYTF.

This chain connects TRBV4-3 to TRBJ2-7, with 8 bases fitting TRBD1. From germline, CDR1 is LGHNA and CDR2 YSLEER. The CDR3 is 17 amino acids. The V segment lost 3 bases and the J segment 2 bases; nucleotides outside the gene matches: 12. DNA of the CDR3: TGCGCCAGCAGCCATCAATCCGGACAGGGTGGAGCCTACGAGCAGTACTTC. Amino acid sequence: CASSHQSGQGGAYEQYF.

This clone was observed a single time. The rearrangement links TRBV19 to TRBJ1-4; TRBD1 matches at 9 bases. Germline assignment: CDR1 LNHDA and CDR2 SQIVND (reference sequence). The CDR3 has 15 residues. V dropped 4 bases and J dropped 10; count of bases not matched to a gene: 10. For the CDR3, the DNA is TGTGCCAGTAGTAGGTGGACAGGGGAAGTAGCAAAACTGTTTTTT. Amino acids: CASSRWTGEVAKLFF.

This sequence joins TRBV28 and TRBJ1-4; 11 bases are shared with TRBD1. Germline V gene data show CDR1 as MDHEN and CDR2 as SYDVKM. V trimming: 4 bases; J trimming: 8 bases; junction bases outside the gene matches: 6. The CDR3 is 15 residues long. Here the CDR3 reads CASSSRDRGEEKLFF. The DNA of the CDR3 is TGTGCCAGCAGTTCCAGGGACAGGGGGGAGGAAAAACTGTTTTTT. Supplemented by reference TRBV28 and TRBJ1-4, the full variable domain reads DVKVTQSSRYLVKRTGEKVFLECVQDMDHENMFWYRQDPGLGLRLIYFSYDVKMKEKGDIPEGYSVSREKKERFSLILESASTNQTSMYLCASSSRDRGEEKLFFGSGTQLSVL.

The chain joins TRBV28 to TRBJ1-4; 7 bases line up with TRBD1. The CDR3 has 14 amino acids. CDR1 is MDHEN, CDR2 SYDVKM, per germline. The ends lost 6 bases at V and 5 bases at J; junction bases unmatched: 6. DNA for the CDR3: TGTGCCAGCAGACCGGGACAGAGAAATGAAAAACTGTTTTTT. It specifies CASRPGQRNEKLFF.

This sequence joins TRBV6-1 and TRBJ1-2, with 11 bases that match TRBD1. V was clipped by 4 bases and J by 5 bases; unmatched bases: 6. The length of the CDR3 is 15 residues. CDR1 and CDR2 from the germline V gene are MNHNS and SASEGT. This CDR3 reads CASSAGQGAQYGYTF. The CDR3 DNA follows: TGTGCCAGCAGTGCTGGACAGGGGGCCCAATATGGCTACACCTTC.

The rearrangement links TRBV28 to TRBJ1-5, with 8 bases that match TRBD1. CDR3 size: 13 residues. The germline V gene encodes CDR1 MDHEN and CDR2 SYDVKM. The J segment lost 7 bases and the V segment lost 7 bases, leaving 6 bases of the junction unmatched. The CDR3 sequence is CASIDRGSQPQHF. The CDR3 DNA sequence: TGTGCCAGCATCGACAGGGGCAGCCAGCCCCAGCATTTT.

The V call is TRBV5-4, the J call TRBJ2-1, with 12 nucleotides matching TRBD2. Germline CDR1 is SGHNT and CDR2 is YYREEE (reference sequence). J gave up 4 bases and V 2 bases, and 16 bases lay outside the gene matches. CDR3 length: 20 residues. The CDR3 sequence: CASSLARTSGAQLTYNEQFF. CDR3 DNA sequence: TGTGCCAGCAGCTTAGCTAGGACTAGCGGGGCGCAGTTAACATACAATGAGCAGTTCTTC. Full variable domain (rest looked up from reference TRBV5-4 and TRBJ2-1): ETGVTQSPTHLIKTRGQQVTLRCSSQSGHNTVSWYQQALGQGPQFIFQYYREEENGRGNFPPRFSGLQFPNYSSELNVNALELDDSALYLCASSLARTSGAQLTYNEQFFGPGTRLTVL.

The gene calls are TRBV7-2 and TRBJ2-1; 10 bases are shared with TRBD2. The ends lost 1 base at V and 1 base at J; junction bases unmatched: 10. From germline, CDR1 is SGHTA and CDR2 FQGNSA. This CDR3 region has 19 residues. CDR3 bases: TGTGCCAGCAGCTTAGACCCCAGCGGGAGGGCCCGATCCTACAATGAGCAGTTCTTC. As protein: CASSLDPSGRARSYNEQFF.